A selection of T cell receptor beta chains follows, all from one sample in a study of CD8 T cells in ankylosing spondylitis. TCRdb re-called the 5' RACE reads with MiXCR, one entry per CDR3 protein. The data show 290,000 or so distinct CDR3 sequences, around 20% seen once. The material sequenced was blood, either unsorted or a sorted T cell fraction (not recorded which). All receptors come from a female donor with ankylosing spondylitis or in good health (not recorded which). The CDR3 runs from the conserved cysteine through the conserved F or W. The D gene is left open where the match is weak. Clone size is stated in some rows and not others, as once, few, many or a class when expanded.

CDR3: CSVEGTGEETQYF; DNA: TGCAGCGTTGAAGGGACAGGGGAAGAGACCCAGTACTTC; V: TRBV29-1; J: TRBJ2-5; D: TRBD1; size: many
CDR3: CASSSRTYNEQFF; DNA: TGTGCCAGCAGTTCCCGGACCTACAATGAGCAGTTCTTC; V: TRBV27; J: TRBJ2-1; D: .; size: .
CDR3: CAAHGQQPWVMVF; DNA: TGTGCCGCGCACGGACAGCAGCCCTGGGTAATGGTCTTC; V: TRBV10-3; J: TRBJ2-1; D: .; size: few
CDR3: CSVGLSRNTEAFF; DNA: TGCAGCGTAGGACTTTCGAGGAACACTGAAGCTTTCTTT; V: TRBV29-1; J: TRBJ1-1; D: .; size: .
CDR3: CASSSVWAGTEAFF; DNA: TGTGCCAGCAGTTCCGTTTGGGCCGGCACTGAAGCTTTCTTT; V: TRBV28; J: TRBJ1-1; D: .; size: .
CDR3: CASSYRGPDNEQFF; DNA: TGTGCCAGCAGTTACAGGGGGCCGGACAATGAGCAGTTCTTC; V: TRBV6-5; J: TRBJ2-1; D: TRBD1; size: .
CDR3: CASSLGGSYYNEQFF; DNA: TGTGCCAGCAGCTTGGGCGGGAGCTACTACAATGAGCAGTTCTTC; V: TRBV7-2; J: TRBJ2-1; D: TRBD2; size: few
CDR3: CASSQGFFFRGRGSYEQYF; DNA: TGTGCCAGCAGCCAAGGGTTTTTCTTCAGGGGGCGAGGGTCCTACGAGCAGTACTTC; V: TRBV14; J: TRBJ2-7; D: TRBD1; size: .
CDR3: CSPSQGSGETQYF; DNA: TGCAGCCCCTCACAGGGGTCTGGAGAGACCCAGTACTTC; V: TRBV20-1; J: TRBJ2-5; D: TRBD1; size: few
CDR3: CSVDPPEGRAPGYNEQFF; DNA: TGCAGCGTTGACCCTCCGGAAGGGAGGGCCCCGGGCTACAATGAGCAGTTCTTC; V: TRBV29-1; J: TRBJ2-1; D: TRBD2; size: .
CDR3: CASSPRERQSTNQPQHF; DNA: TGTGCCAGCTCACCAAGGGAGAGACAGTCTACCAATCAGCCCCAGCATTTT; V: TRBV18; J: TRBJ1-5; D: .; size: few
CDR3: CSASPTWLAGGFSSYNEQFF; DNA: TGCAGTGCTAGCCCCACGTGGCTAGCGGGAGGTTTCAGCTCCTACAATGAGCAGTTCTTC; V: TRBV20-1; J: TRBJ2-1; D: TRBD2; size: .
CDR3: CASSSLIGTPGNTIYF; DNA: TGTGCCAGCAGCTCCTTAATAGGGACCCCTGGAAACACCATATATTTT; V: TRBV12-3/TRBV12-4; J: TRBJ1-3; D: .; size: few
CDR3: CATRGGNYGYTF; DNA: TGTGCCACCCGGGGAGGTAACTATGGCTACACCTTC; V: TRBV25-1; J: TRBJ1-2; D: .; size: once
CDR3: CASSLARGRAGGYTF; DNA: TGTGCCAGCAGTTTAGCGAGAGGGAGGGCCGGTGGCTACACCTTC; V: TRBV12-3/TRBV12-4; J: TRBJ1-2; D: .; size: .
CDR3: CASSLRTSDYNEQFF; DNA: TGTGCCAGCAGCTTACGGACTAGCGACTACAATGAGCAGTTCTTC; V: TRBV7-2; J: TRBJ2-1; D: TRBD2; size: .
CDR3: CASSYGGDSYNEQFF; DNA: TGTGCCAGCAGTTACGGCGGGGATTCCTACAATGAGCAGTTCTTC; V: TRBV6-6; J: TRBJ2-1; D: .; size: many
CDR3: CAIHSREGDEAFF; DNA: TGTGCCATCCACTCGAGGGAGGGGGATGAAGCTTTCTTT; V: TRBV10-3; J: TRBJ1-1; D: .; size: many
CDR3: CSARDLHEQFF; DNA: TGCAGTGCTAGAGATCTGCATGAGCAGTTCTTC; V: TRBV20-1; J: TRBJ2-1; D: .; size: many
CDR3: CSVEAGSGETQYF; DNA: TGCAGCGTTGAAGCGGGTAGCGGGGAGACCCAGTACTTC; V: TRBV29-1; J: TRBJ2-5; D: TRBD2; size: few
CDR3: CASSPRAGELFF; DNA: TGTGCCAGCTCACCGAGGGCCGGGGAGCTGTTTTTT; V: TRBV18; J: TRBJ2-2; D: .; size: few
CDR3: CSVWASGTNEQFF; DNA: TGCAGCGTTTGGGCTAGCGGGACAAATGAGCAGTTCTTC; V: TRBV29-1; J: TRBJ2-1; D: TRBD2; size: .
CDR3: CASTDSIKWSYNEQFF; DNA: TGTGCCAGCACCGACAGTATAAAGTGGTCCTACAATGAGCAGTTCTTC; V: TRBV12-3/TRBV12-4; J: TRBJ2-1; D: .; size: few
CDR3: CASSQDLGWTRVVGNEQFF; DNA: TGCGCCAGCAGCCAAGATCTGGGTTGGACGCGGGTGGTAGGGAATGAGCAGTTCTTC; V: TRBV4-3; J: TRBJ2-1; D: .; size: few